This T cell receptor beta chain was sequenced for a study of cytomegalovirus exposure and HLA in healthy donors. This PCR relied on a set of 60 Vbeta primers and 13 Jbeta primers. Libraries were prepared by immunoSEQ multiplex PCR; TCRdb keeps only in-frame clonotypes and omits some of them. The repertoire has around 150,000 clones, approximately 80% of them found once; the top ten carry 2% to 2.5%. Each donor's status was that of a healthy bone marrow donor. The donors, nominally healthy at sampling, likely had unrecorded immune exposures. The origin of this receptor is a boy between 2 and 15 years old in good health and CMV-seronegative. Sequencing input: PBMCs.

The CDR3 nucleotides are TGTGCCAGCAGTGACAGGGATGGAGATTATCAGCCCCAGCATTTT. The encoded protein is CASSDRDGDYQPQHF. This sequence joins TRBV28 and TRBJ1-5, with 7 bases aligning to TRBD1. Trimming cost V 5 bases and J 5 bases; bases outside gene matches: 9. This CDR3 region has 15 residues. Germline loops: CDR1 MDHEN, CDR2 SYDVKM.